This TCR beta chain was obtained from a study of T cells in narcolepsy. Study-wide points: Autoreactive clone sequences were missing from some blood memory CD4+ repertoires. Autoreactive clonotypes reportedly recurred in blood of same and different patients, not controls.

As regards this clone: Its specificity is unknown.

V dropped 2 bases and J dropped 4; count of bases not matched to a gene: 8. CDR1 and CDR2 from the germline V gene are MDHEN and SYDVKM. The CDR3 has 16 amino acids. Using immunoSEQ multiplex PCR, the repertoire was profiled, and TCRdb retains in-frame clones only, with some absent. The table has fewer than 30,000 clones, roughly 80% seen once. The receptor's source is a human donor with narcolepsy. The specimen was CD45RA- memory CD4+ T cells from PBMCs. The genes are TRBV28 and TRBJ2-1; 7 bases are a match to TRBD2. CDR3 residues: CASSLGGRGGYNEQFF. CDR3 sequence (DNA): TGTGCCAGCAGTTTAGGAGGGAGGGGTGGTTACAATGAGCAGTTCTTC. Together with reference TRBV28 and TRBJ2-1, the CDR3 gives the full variable domain: DVKVTQSSRYLVKRTGEKVFLECVQDMDHENMFWYRQDPGLGLRLIYFSYDVKMKEKGDIPEGYSVSREKKERFSLILESASTNQTSMYLCASSLGGRGGYNEQFFGPGTRLTVL.